One sample yielded the 32 T cell receptor beta chains listed below, sequenced in a study of shared clonotypes between healthy human individuals. Naive CD8 cells, CD45RO-negative and positively selected for CCR7, excluded terminally differentiated effector memory CD45RA+ cells. Sequenced by immunoSEQ multiplex PCR; TCRdb stores in-frame clones only, minus some. The sample consists of some 2.1 million clones, roughly 94% of them appearing once. Sequences were obtained from naive CD8+ T cells sorted from blood. The source is a man between 18 and 29 years old in good health.

Note on this clone: Different DNA sequences within this sample yield the same CDR3. The V and J genes are TRBV19 and TRBJ2-7; D is unresolved. This CDR3 contains 13 residues. Germline CDR1 and CDR2: LNHDA and SQIVND (reference sequence). The V and J ends lost 3 bases and 0 bases respectively, with 6 bases between them. CDR3 DNA sequence: TGTGCCAGTAGTATGGGTCTCTCCTACGAGCAGTACTTC. Residues: CASSMGLSYEQYF. Full variable domain (rest looked up from reference TRBV19 and TRBJ2-7): DGGITQSPKYLFRKEGQNVTLSCEQNLNHDAMYWYRQDPGQGLRLIYYSQIVNDFQKGDIAEGYSVSREKKESFPLTVTSAQKNPTAFYLCASSMGLSYEQYFGPGTRLTVT.

J is TRBJ2-5 and V is TRBV18, with no clear D. Germline CDR1 KGHSH, CDR2 LQKENI. V shed 5 bases and J shed 1 base, with 11 bases lying between them. The CDR3 sequence is 14 residues long. CDR3 protein: CASSSLGSQETQYF. CDR3 DNA sequence: TGTGCCAGCTCATCATTGGGGTCCCAAGAGACCCAGTACTTC. The full variable domain, completed using reference TRBV18 and TRBJ2-5, is NAGVMQNPRHLVRRRGQEARLRCSPMKGHSHVYWYRQLPEEGLKFMVYLQKENIIDESGMPKERFSAEFPKEGPSILRIQQVVRGDSAAYFCASSSLGSQETQYFGPGTRLLVL.

As concerns this clone: The sample carries other DNA sequences with the same CDR3. This chain joins TRBV30 and TRBJ1-5, with TRBD1 as a possible D gene (5 bases). Trimming took off 0 bases at V and 2 bases at J, with 8 bases between the two ends. Per germline, CDR1 GTSNPN and CDR2 SVGIG (reference sequence). The CDR3 has 14 amino acids. CDR3 nucleotides: TGTGCCTGGAGTGTACGGGACGGCAATCAGCCCCAGCATTTT. It specifies CAWSVRDGNQPQHF.

This chain joins TRBV2 and TRBJ2-7; 8 nucleotides line up with TRBD2. CDR1 SNHLY and CDR2 FYNNEI come from the germline V gene. The CDR3 is 17 residues long. V lost 2 bases to trimming and J lost 1 base; unmatched junction nucleotides: 10. The CDR3 nucleotides read TGTGCCAGCAGTGAACCTAGCGGGTTTGTCGGATCCTACGAGCAGTACTTC. This translates into CASSEPSGFVGSYEQYF.

The chain employs TRBV27 and TRBJ2-1, with 7 bases lining up with TRBD2. CDR1 MNHEY and CDR2 SMNVEV come from the germline V gene (reference sequence). After removal of 1 base from V and 3 bases from J, the junction contained 15 bases not matched to a gene. This CDR3 has 19 residues. The CDR3 DNA reads TGTGCCAGCAGTTTATTTAGGCCCCGACTAGCCGGAGTCTACAATGAGCAGTTCTTC. Its translation is CASSLFRPRLAGVYNEQFF.

The rearrangement links TRBV28 to TRBJ2-7; no firm D call. The CDR3 is 13 residues long. Trimming took 4 bases from V and 3 from J, leaving 10 bases between them. CDR1 MDHEN and CDR2 SYDVKM come from the germline V gene. CDR3 protein: CASSYIDVYEQYF. Written as DNA, the CDR3 is TGTGCCAGCAGTTATATAGACGTCTACGAGCAGTACTTC.

This chain links TRBV4-1 with TRBJ2-1; D is unclear. Germline lookup yields CDR1 MGHRA and CDR2 YSYEKL. The length of the CDR3 is 13 residues. V was shortened by 4 bases and J by 7 bases, with 11 bases between the two germline ends. The CDR3 coding sequence is TGCGCCAGCAGCCCCCGTTTGAGGAATGAGCAGTTCTTC. Translating gives CASSPRLRNEQFF.

The chain employs TRBV14 and TRBJ1-3; no clear D gene. V dropped 1 base and J dropped 3 bases, with 13 bases sitting between them. The CDR3 is made up of 16 amino acids. Germline assignment: CDR1 SGHDN and CDR2 FVKESK. CDR3 protein: CASSQGSEGNGNTIYF. CDR3 coding DNA: TGTGCCAGCAGCCAAGGTTCGGAGGGAAATGGAAACACCATATATTTT.

The rearrangement joins TRBV7-2 to TRBJ2-2, with a possible D match to TRBD2 (6 bases). This CDR3 comprises 14 residues. The germline V and J ends were trimmed by 5 bases and 5 bases, with 12 bases remaining between them. The germline CDR1 and CDR2 sequences are SGHTA and FQGNSA. CDR3 sequence reads: CASSVMGGTGELFF. The CDR3 DNA is TGTGCCAGCAGCGTTATGGGGGGAACCGGGGAGCTGTTTTTT.

The J gene is TRBJ2-2, the V gene TRBV7-9; possibly TRBD2 for D (6 bases). Trimming cost V 5 bases and J 5 bases, with 15 bases left between them. The CDR3 sequence is 15 residues long. CDR1 is SEHNR and CDR2 is FQNEAQ in the germline V gene (reference sequence). CDR3 DNA: TGTGCCAGCAGCGAATCGGGACTTTCTACCGGGGAGCTGTTTTTT. Translating gives CASSESGLSTGELFF.

The rearrangement links TRBV9 to TRBJ1-1; tentative D call: TRBD1 (6 bases). Trimming took off 4 bases at V and 11 bases at J, with 12 bases between the two ends. The CDR3 sequence is 11 residues long. Germline CDR1 is SGDLS and CDR2 is YYNGEE. In DNA, the CDR3 is TGTGCCAGCAGCCCAGGGGATGGTGCTTTCTTT. Its translation is CASSPGDGAFF.

In the case of this clone: Other DNA sequences from this sample encode an identical CDR3 as well. This rearrangement joins TRBV7-2 to TRBJ2-7; TRBD2 agrees at 7 bases. The CDR3 consists of 14 residues. CDR1 and CDR2 (germline): SGHTA, FQGNSA. The V gene end was trimmed by 0 bases and the J gene end by 3 bases; junction bases not matched to a gene: 2. The CDR3 loop is CASSLAGGNYEQYF. CDR3 sequence (DNA): TGTGCCAGCAGCTTAGCCGGGGGGAACTACGAGCAGTACTTC. Filled out from reference TRBV7-2 and TRBJ2-7, the complete variable domain reads GAGVSQSPSNKVTEKGKDVELRCDPISGHTALYWYRQSLGQGLEFLIYFQGNSAPDKSGLPSDRFSAERTGGSVSTLTIQRTQQEDSAVYLCASSLAGGNYEQYFGPGTRLTVT.

The V gene is TRBV10-1, the J gene TRBJ2-3; TRBD1 matches 7 bases. V lost 1 base to trimming and J lost 3 bases; unmatched junction nucleotides: 4. Germline V gene lookup returns CDR1 WNHNN and CDR2 SYGVQD (reference sequence). The CDR3 covers 15 residues. CDR3 in amino acids: CASSEYAGGTDTQYF. Written as DNA, the CDR3 is TGCGCCAGCAGTGAGTATGCAGGGGGAACAGATACGCAGTATTTT.

This chain uses TRBV9 with TRBJ2-7; 9 bases are shared with TRBD2. In germline, CDR1 is SGDLS, CDR2 YYNGEE. J gave up 5 bases and V 0 bases, and 6 bases lay outside the gene matches. The CDR3 runs 15 residues. CDR3 protein: CASSVGSSGTHEQYF. The CDR3 nucleotides are TGTGCCAGCAGCGTAGGGTCTAGCGGGACCCACGAGCAGTACTTC.

The chain recombines TRBV4-2 with TRBJ2-5; perhaps D is TRBD1 or TRBD2 (5 bases each). CDR3 length: 14 amino acids. Germline CDR1 is LGHNA and CDR2 is YNFKEQ. V lost 0 bases to trimming and J lost 4 bases, with 9 bases between them. The DNA for the CDR3 is TGTGCCAGCAGCCAAGACCCAGGGACAGAGACCCAGTACTTC. Amino acid sequence: CASSQDPGTETQYF.

The V call is TRBV25-1, the J call TRBJ1-6, with a weak D call TRBD1 (5 bases). The V end was cut by 6 bases, the J end by 0 bases, with 15 bases between. CDR1 is MGHDK and CDR2 is SYGVNS in the germline V gene. CDR3 length: 17 residues. CDR3 amino acids: CASRGKGPPSYNSPLHF. CDR3 DNA sequence: TGTGCCAGCAGGGGAAAGGGGCCTCCCTCCTATAATTCACCCCTCCACTTT.

CDR3 sequence reads: CASSYSSGSTYEQYF. CDR3 nucleotide sequence: TGTGCCAGCAGTTACTCGAGCGGCAGCACCTACGAGCAGTACTTC. V gene TRBV6-5 combines with J gene TRBJ2-7; TRBD2 is a possible D gene (5 bases). The CDR3 covers 15 residues. CDR1 is MNHEY and CDR2 is SVGAGI in the germline V gene. Deletions cut 0 bases from V and 2 bases from J, with 11 bases between.

This clone occurred once. The J gene is TRBJ2-7, the V gene TRBV4-3; D gene unclear. Per germline, CDR1 LGHNA and CDR2 YSLEER. V was clipped by 5 bases and J by 5 bases, with 16 bases between them. The CDR3 is made up of 14 amino acids. The CDR3 is CASSKGLGVHEQYF. Here the CDR3 DNA reads TGCGCCAGCAGCAAGGGCCTTGGGGTTCACGAGCAGTACTTC.

The chain's CDR3 is CASSYPAGRYNEQFF. In DNA form, the CDR3 reads TGTGCCAGCAGCTATCCGGCAGGGAGATACAATGAGCAGTTCTTC. The chain combines TRBV7-8 with TRBJ2-1, with D perhaps being TRBD1 or TRBD2 (5 bases each). Germline lookup yields CDR1 SGHVS and CDR2 FQNEAQ. The CDR3 runs 15 residues. Trimming took off 4 bases at V and 4 bases at J, with 14 bases between the two ends.

The chain couples TRBV5-8 to TRBJ2-3; TRBD2 might be the D (7 bases). Trimming removed 0 bases at V and 2 bases at J, with 16 bases between. CDR3 length: 17 residues. CDR1 and CDR2 from the germline V gene are SGHTS and YDEGEE. The CDR3 DNA is TGTGCCAGCAGCTTGGGGCCGGGGGGACACTTCACAGATACGCAGTATTTT. It is translated as CASSLGPGGHFTDTQYF.

Only one count was recorded for this clone. This same CDR3 is encoded by further DNA sequences in the sample. The chain is built from TRBV29-1 and TRBJ1-3; D gene ambiguous. Trimming removed 1 base from V and 4 bases from J, with 5 bases in between. The CDR3 loop spans 12 amino acids. Germline V lookup: CDR1 SQVTM, CDR2 ANQGSEA. The CDR3 region is CSVEGSGNTIYF. DNA of the CDR3: TGCAGCGTTGAAGGGTCCGGAAACACCATATATTTT.

The V and J genes are TRBV4-1 and TRBJ1-2, with D uncertain. Germline V CDR1 and CDR2: MGHRA, YSYEKL. This CDR3 is 16 amino acids long. V was pared by 4 bases and J by 8 bases, with 23 bases between. The CDR3 loop is CASSPDHSGDLLGYTF. The CDR3 nucleotides are TGCGCCAGCAGCCCAGACCATTCAGGCGATCTACTAGGCTACACCTTC.

This clone showed up just once. The chain is built from TRBV5-1 and TRBJ1-6, with 8 bases fitting TRBD1. The V segment lost 4 bases and the J segment 7 bases; nucleotides outside the gene matches: 4. The CDR3 is 14 amino acids. The V gene's germline CDR1 is SGHRS and CDR2 YFSETQ. This CDR3 reads CASSAGQGNSPLHF. Here the CDR3 DNA reads TGCGCCAGCAGCGCAGGACAGGGAAATTCACCCCTCCACTTT.

This clone appeared a single time. V gene TRBV10-3 combines with J gene TRBJ1-1; tentatively, D is TRBD1 (5 bases). The V gene lost 10 bases and the J gene lost 3 bases, with 24 bases spanning the gap. The germline CDR1 and CDR2 sequences are ENHRY and SYGVKD. The CDR3 is 16 amino acids. The CDR3 spells CATQDRDPLMDTEAFF. DNA for the CDR3: TGTGCCACCCAAGACCGGGACCCGCTTATGGACACTGAAGCTTTCTTT.

V usage is TRBV10-3 and J usage is TRBJ2-1; weak D call: TRBD1 (5 bases). Germline V gives CDR1 ENHRY, CDR2 SYGVKD. V was shortened by 7 bases and J by 4 bases, with 11 bases between the two germline ends. The CDR3 covers 13 residues. CDR3 nucleotide sequence: TGTGCCATCACCCTCGACAGTTACAATGAGCAGTTCTTC. Translation gives CAITLDSYNEQFF.

About this clone itself: At the DNA level, this CDR3 is encoded by other sequences in the same sample as well. V usage is TRBV5-4 and J usage is TRBJ2-5; 8 bases line up with TRBD2. From germline, CDR1 is SGHNT and CDR2 YYREEE (reference sequence). This CDR3 is built from 14 residues. Unmatched junction bases numbered 3, after V lost 0 bases and J lost 5 bases. CDR3 nucleotides: TGTGCCAGCAGCTTGGGGGGACTAGAGGAGACCCAGTACTTC. Translation gives CASSLGGLEETQYF.

This rearrangement joins TRBV27 to TRBJ1-5; 7 nucleotides line up with TRBD1. CDR3 length equals 12 residues. Trimming cost V 9 bases and J 7 bases; bases outside gene matches: 6. CDR1 is MNHEY and CDR2 is SMNVEV in the germline V gene (reference sequence). For the CDR3, the DNA is TGTGCCAGTCGGACAGGAGGGCAGCCCCAGCATTTT. It is translated as CASRTGGQPQHF.

V gene TRBV19 combines with J gene TRBJ2-2, with 9 bases matching TRBD1. J lost 6 bases, V lost 7 bases, and 6 bases had no gene match. Per the germline V gene, CDR1 is LNHDA and CDR2 is SQIVND (reference sequence). CDR3 length: 14 residues. For the CDR3, the DNA is TGTGCCAGTACAAACAGGGGGCTCCCCGGGGAGCTGTTTTTT. It encodes CASTNRGLPGELFF.

This chain joins TRBV7-9 and TRBJ2-1; no definite D call. Trimming removed 5 bases at V and 3 bases at J, with 17 bases between. Germline V gene data show CDR1 as SEHNR and CDR2 as FQNEAQ (reference sequence). This CDR3 region has 16 residues. CDR3 bases: TGTGCCAGCAGCGCTCCGACAAGAGCTGGCTACAATGAGCAGTTCTTC. Its protein product is CASSAPTRAGYNEQFF.

The chain has TRBV19 and TRBJ2-1, with D uncertain. Per the germline V gene, CDR1 is LNHDA and CDR2 is SQIVND (reference sequence). V was trimmed by 1 base and J by 7 bases, leaving 8 bases between them. This CDR3 is 13 amino acids long. In DNA, the CDR3 is TGTGCCAGTAGTATAGGAATCCGGAATGAGCAGTTCTTC. Amino acid sequence: CASSIGIRNEQFF.

V usage is TRBV9 and J usage is TRBJ2-5, with D tentatively TRBD1 (6 bases). Germline V gene sequence: CDR1 SGDLS, CDR2 YYNGEE. The CDR3 runs 15 residues. V was pared by 0 bases and J by 5 bases, with 14 bases between. The CDR3 nucleotides are TGTGCCAGCAGCGTAGCATCAGGGGCAGGGGAGACCCAGTACTTC. This translates into CASSVASGAGETQYF.

J is TRBJ2-3 and V is TRBV29-1, with TRBD1 identical over 7 bases. The CDR3 contains 15 residues. After removal of 4 bases from V and 0 bases from J, the junction contained 7 bases not matched to a gene. CDR1 is SQVTM, CDR2 ANQGSEA, per germline. The CDR3 DNA is TGCAGCGTTGTGGTCAGGGGGAGAAGCACAGATACGCAGTATTTT. Amino acid sequence: CSVVVRGRSTDTQYF.